Shown below are 7 T cell receptor beta chains from a single sample sequenced in a study of beta chain features in type 1 diabetes. Study-level points and caveats: Patients with Type 1 diabetes showed moderately but significantly shorter TCRB CDR3s in all four CD4+ subsets.

Expressed TCRB transcripts were sequenced after all isolated RNA was converted to cDNA. Produced via immunoSEQ multiplex PCR; TCRdb's table is partial and in-frame only. The sample has more than 250,000 clones, around 25% seen once; the top ten hold approximately 0.011%. These TCRs' antigens remain unknown. The material sequenced was naive CD4+ T cells from blood. These TCRs come from a woman under 40 with type 1 diabetes.

The chain employs TRBV7-9 and TRBJ2-7; the match to TRBD2 covers 8 bases. V lost 3 bases to trimming and J lost 4 bases; unmatched junction nucleotides: 14. CDR1 SEHNR and CDR2 FQNEAQ come from the germline V gene (reference sequence). CDR3 size: 17 residues. CDR3 coding DNA: TGTGCCAGCAGCTTGGGCCTCACTAGCGGAATCTTTTACGAGCAGTACTTC. Its protein is CASSLGLTSGIFYEQYF.

V and J are TRBV5-1 and TRBJ1-1; no reliable D call. The germline CDR1 and CDR2 sequences are SGHRS and YFSETQ. This CDR3 is built from 13 residues. Trimming cost V 4 bases and J 2 bases, with 9 bases left between them. The CDR3 is CASSPPSNTEAFF. The CDR3 DNA reads as TGCGCCAGCAGCCCGCCCAGTAACACTGAAGCTTTCTTT. The full variable domain, in which reference TRBV5-1 and TRBJ1-1 provide the parts outside the CDR3, is KAGVTQTPRYLIKTRGQQVTLSCSPISGHRSVSWYQQTPGQGLQFLFEYFSETQRNKGNFPGRFSGRQFSNSRSEMNVSTLELGDSALYLCASSPPSNTEAFFGQGTRLTVV.

This chain joins TRBV30 and TRBJ1-1; possible D gene TRBD1, 6 bases. Germline values: CDR1 GTSNPN, CDR2 SVGIG (reference sequence). The CDR3 spans 13 residues. With 4 bases removed from V and 1 base from J, the gap between germline ends came to 10 bases. The CDR3 spells CAWNGDKNTEAFF. The CDR3 nucleotides are TGTGCCTGGAATGGGGACAAGAACACTGAAGCTTTCTTT.

The CDR3 sequence: CAWARSRVDYGYTF. In DNA, the CDR3 is TGTGCCTGGGCTCGTTCGAGGGTAGACTATGGCTACACCTTC. The genes are TRBV30 and TRBJ1-2; D unclear. V shed 5 bases and J shed 3 bases, with 16 bases lying between them. This CDR3 comprises 14 residues. Germline-derived CDR1 and CDR2 are GTSNPN and SVGIG (reference sequence).

The J gene is TRBJ1-2, the V gene TRBV5-1; D might be TRBD1 (5 bases). The CDR3 has 13 amino acids. Trimming removed 4 bases at V and 7 bases at J, with 14 bases between. The germline V gene has CDR1 SGHRS and CDR2 YFSETQ. The CDR3 bases are TGCGCCAGCAGCCCGGGCGGGGGAAGTGGCTACACCTTC. Protein: CASSPGGGSGYTF.

The chain has TRBV25-1 and TRBJ2-1; 11 nucleotides agree with TRBD2. The CDR3 runs 17 residues. The ends lost 1 base at V and 4 bases at J; junction bases unmatched: 6. The germline CDR1 and CDR2 sequences are MGHDK and SYGVNS. The CDR3 is CASSESGTSGGYNEQFF. In nucleotides, the CDR3 is TGTGCCAGCAGTGAATCAGGGACTAGCGGAGGATACAATGAGCAGTTCTTC.

V and J are TRBV5-6 and TRBJ2-5; TRBD2 agrees at 11 bases. V gave up 3 bases and J gave up 1 base; unmatched junction bases: 5. Germline values: CDR1 SGHDT, CDR2 YYEEEE. The CDR3 is made up of 16 amino acids. CDR3 coding DNA: TGTGCCAGCAGCTCTCTAGCGGGAGGCAGCCAAGAGACCCAGTACTTC. Residues: CASSSLAGGSQETQYF.